This entry describes one T cell receptor beta chain. These data come from a study of PD-L1 blockade in urothelial cancer. Study-level background: A median approximately 150,000 T cells were found in blood samples.

Each PCR had synthetic TCR analog templates added to it as a spike-in. The repertoire was sequenced with immunoSEQ multiplex PCR; TCRdb's copy has only in-frame clones and lacks some. Of tens of thousands of clones listed, more than 75% are singletons. The patients had locally advanced or metastatic urothelial carcinoma. Patient sample counts ranged from 1 to 8, pretreatment and on-treatment. The CDR3 is made up of 15 amino acids. CDR1 is MNHNS and CDR2 is SASEGT in the germline V gene. The junction had 4 bases not matched to a gene; V was cut back by 6 bases and J by 3 bases. The sequence was collected from a man in his 70s with urothelial cancer. The rearrangement links TRBV6-1 to TRBJ2-3; TRBD2 agrees at 12 bases. This specimen consisted of PBMCs, obtained around atezolizumab (anti-PD-L1) treatment. The CDR3 DNA reads as TGTGCCAGCAGCCCGACTAGCGGGAGAACAGATACGCAGTATTTT. Protein sequence: CASSPTSGRTDTQYF.